The rows below give T cell receptor beta chains drawn from one sample of a study of regulatory T cells in long-lasting Graves disease. TCRdb passed the multiplex PCR reads through MiXCR, listing each CDR3 protein once. The table lists hundreds of thousands of distinct CDR3 sequences, roughly 13% of them singletons. These data were also filed under a second study, of T cells in Graves' hyperthyroidism and ophthalmopathy.

Sequences were derived from peripheral blood mononuclear cells (PBMCs), sampled at new diagnosis, from a patient treated with antithyroid drugs. These receptors came from a man aged 25-45 years with Graves disease. Both conserved end residues are part of each CDR3. The D gene is left open where the match is weak. Clone size is given for some rows only: seen once, a few or many times, or a class if the clone is expanded.

clone_size j_call d_call v_call cdr3_nt cdr3_aa
many TRBJ2-1 TRBD2 TRBV3-1 TGTGCCAGCAGCCAAGATCGGGGAGGGTCGTTCTTC CASSQDRGGSFF
many TRBJ2-5 TRBD1 TRBV12-3/TRBV12-4 TGTGCCAGCAGTTTTCCCGGACAGGGAGAGACCCAGTACTTC CASSFPGQGETQYF
many TRBJ2-3 . TRBV2 TGTGCCAGCAGTGCCCCCCAAACAGATACGCAGTATTTT CASSAPQTDTQYF
many TRBJ2-1 TRBD2 TRBV7-8 TGTGCCAGCAGCTTGCGACTAGCGGCTTTTTACAATGAGCAGTTCTTC CASSLRLAAFYNEQFF
. TRBJ1-1 . TRBV6-2/TRBV6-3 TGTGCCAGCAGTTACTCAGGCAGGGGCGGGACTGAAGCTTTCTTT CASSYSGRGGTEAFF
many TRBJ1-4 . TRBV6-5 TGTGCCAGCAGTTACCCCGAGGTGCGAAATGAAAAACTGTTTTTT CASSYPEVRNEKLFF
many TRBJ2-6 TRBD2 TRBV20-1 TGCAGTGCTAGCGGGGAGGGAACTGGGGCCAACGTCCTGACTTTC CSASGEGTGANVLTF
many TRBJ2-1 . TRBV5-8 TGTGCCAGCGCCGTTACAGGGATAGGCAATGAGCAGTTCTTC CASAVTGIGNEQFF
few TRBJ2-5 . TRBV2 TGTGCCAGCCAATCCGAAGGGGGAGAGCGGGAGACCCAGTACTTC CASQSEGGERETQYF
many TRBJ2-7 . TRBV27 TGTGCCAGCAGTCCTCAGGGATACTACGAGCAGTACTTC CASSPQGYYEQYF
many TRBJ2-1 . TRBV11-1 TGTGCCAGCAGCTTTCACGGGTCATACAATGAGCAGTTCTTC CASSFHGSYNEQFF
many TRBJ2-7 TRBD2 TRBV12-3/TRBV12-4 TGTGCCAGCAGTGCCCACCTAGCGGGCGAAGGCGAGCAGTACTTC CASSAHLAGEGEQYF
few TRBJ2-5 . TRBV6-1 TGTGCCAGCAGTGAAATTAGTTTGGGCTCGGCGACCCAGTACTTC CASSEISLGSATQYF
few TRBJ2-7 TRBD2 TRBV29-1 TGCAGCGTTGAAGATTCGACTAGCGGGAGCTCCTACGAGCAGTACTTC CSVEDSTSGSSYEQYF
many TRBJ2-7 . TRBV20-1 TGCAGTGCTAGAATCGGATCATCGGTCTCCTACGAGCAGTACTTC CSARIGSSVSYEQYF
many TRBJ2-1 TRBD2 TRBV7-6 TGTGCCAGCAGCTTGGTTCTAGCGGGGTTAAATGAGCAGTTCTTC CASSLVLAGLNEQFF
few TRBJ2-1 . TRBV7-9 TGTGCCAGCAGCTCTAGGGTACCGAGCTCCTACAATGAGCAGTTCTTC CASSSRVPSSYNEQFF
few TRBJ1-5 . TRBV12-3/TRBV12-4 TGTGCCAGCACCAGGGGCGAGCAGCCCCAGCATTTT CASTRGEQPQHF
many TRBJ2-1 . TRBV27 TGTGCCAGCAGCCCCTGGGCCTCCTCCTACAATGAGCAGTTCTTC CASSPWASSYNEQFF
. TRBJ2-5 . TRBV9 TGTGCCAGCAGCGGCCCCAGCGCCGAAAAGACCCAGTACTTC CASSGPSAEKTQYF
many TRBJ2-5 . TRBV12-3/TRBV12-4 TGTGCCAGCAGTTTCCTGGGGCCGGAGACCCAGTACTTC CASSFLGPETQYF
. TRBJ2-7 TRBD1 TRBV6-1 TGTGCCACCCGGACAGGGAGAGGAAGATACGAGCAGTACTTC CATRTGRGRYEQYF
few TRBJ1-1 . TRBV2 TGTGCCAGCAGTCGAAATGGGGGACGGACGAACACTGAAGCTTTCTTT CASSRNGGRTNTEAFF
many TRBJ2-5 . TRBV28 TGTGCCAGCCGTGGGAAGACCCAGTACTTC CASRGKTQYF
many TRBJ2-5 . TRBV24-1 TGTGCCACCAGTCAAAGGGGTGGGAGAGCAGAGACCCAGTACTTC CATSQRGGRAETQYF
. TRBJ2-7 . TRBV29-1 TGCAGCGTTGATGTAGCAGGATTCTACGAGCAGTACTTC CSVDVAGFYEQYF
many TRBJ1-5 TRBD1 TRBV19 TGTGCCAGTAGTATAGCTGGGACAGCCTTGAGCAATCAGCCCCAGCATTTT CASSIAGTALSNQPQHF
few TRBJ2-6 . TRBV7-6 TGTGCCAGCAGCCCACCCCGGGGTGGGGCCAACGTCCTGACTTTC CASSPPRGGANVLTF
many TRBJ2-2 . TRBV20-1 TGCAGTGCTAGAGATTTTACCAGGGCCACCGGGGAGCTGTTTTTT CSARDFTRATGELFF
. TRBJ2-1 TRBD1 TRBV5-1 TGCGCCAGCAGCTCTGTTTCCGGGACAGGGGGCAGGGGTGAGCAGTTCTTC CASSSVSGTGGRGEQFF
many TRBJ1-1 . TRBV24-1 TGTGCCACCAGTCGAGGGTCTGAAGCTTTCTTT CATSRGSEAFF
once TRBJ2-7 TRBD1 TRBV11-2 TGTGCCAGCAGCCCCGGGGACAGGGGTAACGAGCAGTACTTC CASSPGDRGNEQYF
many TRBJ2-3 . TRBV11-2 TGTGCCAGCAGCTTAGGTGTCAGGGCTACAGATACGCAGTATTTT CASSLGVRATDTQYF
few TRBJ1-5 TRBD1 TRBV28 TGTGCCAGCAGTCCCAGGCAGGGACAGGGGGGCCAGCCCCAGCATTTT CASSPRQGQGGQPQHF
few TRBJ2-1 TRBD1 TRBV7-9 TGTGCCAGCAGCTTAGGAAGGGCAGGGGGTGTTGAGCAGTTCTTC CASSLGRAGGVEQFF
many TRBJ1-1 . TRBV18 TGTGCCAGCTCACCGCGACAGGCGAACACTGAAGCTTTCTTT CASSPRQANTEAFF
many TRBJ2-7 . TRBV5-4 TGTGCCAGCAGCTTGGACGGTCTCCACGAGCAGTACTTC CASSLDGLHEQYF
many TRBJ2-2 TRBD2 TRBV7-3 TGTGCCAGCAGCTTAACCGGTGGACTAGCGTTGAACACCGGGGAGCTGTTTTTT CASSLTGGLALNTGELFF
many TRBJ2-1 TRBD2 TRBV20-1 TGCAGCTCGGTCGCTAGCGGGAGAATTGAGCAGTTCTTC CSSVASGRIEQFF
many TRBJ2-4 TRBD1 TRBV18 TGTGCCAGCTCACCCGGGACAGGGGGGCAAAACATTCAGTACTTC CASSPGTGGQNIQYF
many TRBJ1-4 . TRBV12-3/TRBV12-4 TGTGCCAGCCGTGACCCGGGTCTGAATGAAAAACTGTTTTTT CASRDPGLNEKLFF